The 10 T cell receptor beta chains listed next were all sequenced from one sample in a study of blood T cell repertoires in COVID-19. Repertoires were generated with immunoSEQ multiplex PCR, while TCRdb's copy carries only in-frame clones and drops some. The sample has under 200,000 clones; 88% are singletons. The sequenced sample consisted of PBMCs or T cells enriched from blood (not recorded which). Receptors were obtained from a woman between 45 and 65 years old who had recovered from COVID-19.

The chain has TRBV12-3 or TRBV12-4 and TRBJ2-2; perhaps TRBD1 as D (5 bases). Trimming removed 3 bases at V and 5 bases at J, with 7 bases between. The CDR3 sequence is 13 residues long. The CDR3 sequence: CASSFGATGELFF. CDR3 bases: TGTGCCAGCAGTTTTGGGGCTACCGGGGAGCTGTTTTTT.

The J gene is TRBJ1-1, the V gene TRBV6-5, with D perhaps TRBD1 (6 bases). Trimming pared 11 bases from V and 3 bases from J, leaving 22 bases between. Germline V gene lookup returns CDR1 MNHEY and CDR2 SVGAGI. CDR3 size: 15 residues. In DNA form, the CDR3 reads TGTGCCGGGGGCAAGGGCGACAGAGCCCACACTGAAGCTTTCTTT. Protein sequence: CAGGKGDRAHTEAFF.

The gene calls are TRBV7-2 and TRBJ2-7, with a weak D call TRBD2 (5 bases). Germline V CDR1 and CDR2: SGHTA, FQGNSA. V was clipped by 1 base and J by 0 bases, with 13 bases between them. The CDR3 spans 16 residues. Here the CDR3 reads CASSLGPGLVSYEQYF. The CDR3 bases are TGTGCCAGCAGCTTAGGTCCCGGACTCGTCTCCTACGAGCAGTACTTC.

The chain has TRBV11-3 and TRBJ2-7, with TRBD1 identical over 10 bases. After removal of 5 bases from V and 4 bases from J, the junction contained 5 bases not matched to a gene. Germline V gene data show CDR1 as SGHNT and CDR2 as YENEEA. The CDR3 loop spans 14 amino acids. CDR3 amino acids: CASSPRDRGYEQYF. The CDR3 DNA follows: TGTGCCAGCAGCCCTAGGGACAGGGGTTACGAGCAGTACTTC.

J is TRBJ2-2 and V is TRBV19; 8 nucleotides agree with TRBD2. Germline loops: CDR1 LNHDA, CDR2 SQIVND (reference sequence). Trimming at V came to 0 bases and at J to 3 bases, leaving 9 bases not matched to a gene. This CDR3 spans 18 amino acids. As DNA, the CDR3 is TGTGCCAGTAGTATAGATCCACCCCGGGGGGGACACACCGGGGAGCTGTTTTTT. Amino acid sequence: CASSIDPPRGGHTGELFF.

The chain is built from TRBV9 and TRBJ2-7; perhaps TRBD2 as D (6 bases). The CDR3 has 14 residues. CDR1 and CDR2 from the germline V gene are SGDLS and YYNGEE. Deletions cut 6 bases from V and 2 bases from J, with 15 bases between. CDR3 amino acids: CASTPGRGTYEQYF. The CDR3 nucleotides are TGTGCCAGCACCCCCGGGAGAGGGACCTACGAGCAGTACTTC. Full variable domain (missing parts from reference TRBV9 and TRBJ2-7): DSGVTQTPKHLITATGQRVTLRCSPRSGDLSVYWYQQSLDQGLQFLIQYYNGEERAKGNILERFSAQQFPDLHSELNLSSLELGDSALYFCASTPGRGTYEQYFGPGTRLTVT.

The chain uses TRBV4-2 and TRBJ2-3; D perhaps matches TRBD2 (6 bases). This CDR3 has 18 residues. CDR1 LGHNA and CDR2 YNFKEQ come from the germline V gene. V was clipped by 1 base and J by 1 base, with 18 bases between them. The CDR3 sequence: CASSQGAGRRLGTDTQYF. The CDR3 DNA is TGTGCCAGCAGCCAAGGGGCGGGGCGCCGGCTCGGCACAGATACGCAGTATTTT.

V is TRBV5-1 and J is TRBJ2-1; TRBD1 matches 11 bases. V shed 4 bases, J shed 9 bases, and the junction held 15 bases outside the gene matches. The CDR3 totals 17 residues. Germline lookup yields CDR1 SGHRS and CDR2 YFSETQ. The CDR3 loop is CASSLGFGTGGFGEQFF. In nucleotides, the CDR3 is TGCGCCAGCAGCCTGGGGTTCGGGACAGGGGGATTCGGTGAGCAGTTCTTC.

This clone was counted a single time. The chain carries TRBV6-5 and TRBJ2-3; TRBD2 matches at 9 bases. V gave up 6 bases and J gave up 1 base; unmatched junction bases: 5. From germline, CDR1 is MNHEY and CDR2 SVGAGI. The CDR3 loop spans 15 amino acids. CDR3 in amino acids: CASRTGLAGTDTQYF. The CDR3 DNA follows: TGTGCCAGCAGGACGGGACTAGCTGGCACAGATACGCAGTATTTT.

The V gene is TRBV12-3 or TRBV12-4, the J gene TRBJ1-1, with D possibly matching TRBD1 (5 bases). This CDR3 comprises 13 residues. Trimming took off 10 bases at V and 5 bases at J, with 17 bases between the two ends. CDR3 protein: CATVVWGRTEAFF. In nucleotides, the CDR3 is TGTGCCACCGTGGTGTGGGGGAGGACTGAAGCTTTCTTT.